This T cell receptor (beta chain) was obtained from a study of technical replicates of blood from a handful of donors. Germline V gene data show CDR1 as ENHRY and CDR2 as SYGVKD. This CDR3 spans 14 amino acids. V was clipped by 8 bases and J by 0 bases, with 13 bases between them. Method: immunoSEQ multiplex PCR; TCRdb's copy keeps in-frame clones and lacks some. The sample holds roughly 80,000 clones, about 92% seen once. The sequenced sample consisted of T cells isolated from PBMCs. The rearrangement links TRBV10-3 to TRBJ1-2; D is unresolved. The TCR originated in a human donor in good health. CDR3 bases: TGTGCCATCCGGCGGGCAGAAGCTAACTATGGCTACACCTTC. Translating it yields CAIRRAEANYGYTF.